This TCR beta chain was captured in a study of shared clonotypes between healthy human individuals (dated by TCRdb to the early 2020s). With respect to the entire study: The cohort included three men and a couple of women between 18 and 49 years of age. To increase sequencing depth and limit assay-specific biases, different laboratories used diverse techniques to prepare libraries and sequence TCR repertoires. For each donor, three plates each were used for CD4 naive and CD4 memory, two plates were used for CD8 naive, and one plate was used for CD8 memory. To estimate repertoire size and how much clonotype sharing occurs between individuals, the study deeply sequenced the blood TCR repertoires of five healthy adults. Per donor, leukapheresis produced somewhere between about 0.94 and 9 billion PBMCs.

Details on this clone: Its binding antigen is unknown. The sample holds no much larger clone one base away, and base qualities are not on file.

Healthy HIV-negative adults with no recently reported acute infections or vaccinations were included as donors. All donors were Caucasian adults living in Nashville, Tennessee, USA. Magnetic negative selection was used to enrich CD4+ T cells, after which naive cells were positively selected on CD45RA and the negative fraction became the memory subset. Blood was obtained by leukapheresis, after which PBMCs were separated by Ficoll-Histopaque density gradient centrifugation and cryopreserved in liquid nitrogen vapor phase. Purity and quantity of every magnetically sorted T cell population were checked by analytical flow cytometry. Genomic DNA was isolated from every sorted fraction and measured by UV absorbance on a Nanodrop 2000c. For CDR1 and CDR2, the germline V gene lists SGHRS and YFSETQ. Trimming costs V 7 bases and J 0 bases, and their ends lie 11 bases apart. The CDR3 sequence holds 13 residues, the cysteine and phenylalanine included. Only the CDR3 region is kept as DNA, spanning 39 bases read in frame from base 1.

Broader findings and caveats from the paper: Even with the large sequencing depth, rarefaction of the sorted-subset datasets indicated that sequencing was incomplete. Clonotypes shared by all four sorted-subset donors showed higher generation probabilities than non-shared clonotypes. Roughly 5.2% of naive CD4, 3.5% of naive CD8, approximately 2.2% of memory CD4, and around 0.42% of memory CD8 clonotypes were shared across a few donors. Sampling was limited to blood, and TCR repertoires in tissue likely differ from TCR repertoires in blood. Larger estimated clonotype richness was generally found for naive subsets than for memory subsets. Based on pairwise subsampling, the degree of clonotype sharing among donors was expected to be affected by sequencing depth. Because the study included only a small number of donors, the genetic and exposure-history diversity represented was limited.

TCR CDR3 regions were amplified from genomic DNA by multiplex PCR using the deep immunoSEQ assay. Genomic DNA extracted from each cell subset was distributed evenly over all wells of several immunoSEQ 96-well plates, and each plate served as one replicate. Each replicate PCR for sorted subsets received around 210 ng genomic DNA, equal to tens of thousands of T cell genomes. The purified libraries were quantified using a Qubit 3.0 fluorometer, sized with a Bioanalyzer 2100, and then quantified again using the KAPA Library Quantification kit. Each immunoSEQ 96-well plate was sequenced on its own single-read 150-cycle Illumina NextSeq 550 flow cell. Regarding the original processing steps: Because the immunoSEQ output included only junctional sequences and no quality scores, the filtering could not be the same as the filtering used for full-length reads. To assign V/J genes and CDR3, sequences were annotated against IMGT germline references using PyIR, a Python wrapper for IgBLAST v1.9. Reads were removed for weak V/J assignments (E-value above 1e-6), missing CDR3, stop codons, out-of-frame junctions, or ambiguous translated residues. V3J clonotypes were defined as sequences sharing an identical inferred V gene, J gene, and CDR3 amino acid sequence. Percentage overlap between repertoires was calculated by dividing the number of shared unique clonotypes by the size of the smaller repertoire. Repertoire richness was assessed with RTK rarefaction, the Chao1 estimator, and Recon v2.1 estimates of unobserved clonotypes. Generation probabilities for all TCRbeta clonotypes obtained by the gDNA method from several donors were computed using OLGA. TCRdb stores this immuneACCESS table with in-frame sequences only. Part of the clones is absent; in the studies checked, under half of the shortfall reflects unresolved V genes, and no reason is known for the rest. V and J calls and clone size are as listed in that table; D and trimming were resolved from the DNA. The table for this sample lists over a million clones; about 98.5% of them were counted only once. Jointly, the top ten make up 0.3% to 0.45% of the sample.

The receptor was derived from a man aged 30 to 39 in good health. Rearrangement joined TRBV5-1 to TRBJ2-7; the D element might be TRBD1 or TRBD2, as each aligns at 7 bases. The sample comprised naive CD4+ T cells sorted from blood. The sample's cell subset or site, from its label and the paper: CD45RA+ positively selected. The DNA sequence reads TGCGCCAGCCAGGGGGGGAGCTCCTACGAGCAGTACTTC. This sequence encodes CASQGGSSYEQYF.